This entry lists 3 T cell receptor beta chains sequenced from one sample in a study of T cells in tuberculosis. Libraries were prepared by immunoSEQ multiplex PCR; TCRdb keeps only in-frame clonotypes and omits some of them. The sample shows tens of thousands of clones, roughly 92% of them seen only once. The sequencing input was PBMCs. These receptors all come from a donor aged 10 to 29 with latent tuberculosis or without tuberculosis infection.

This chain uses TRBV5-6 with TRBJ1-1, with a tentative D call TRBD1 (5 bases). Trimming took off 0 bases at V and 1 base at J, with 10 bases between the two ends. The germline V gene has CDR1 SGHDT and CDR2 YYEEEE. The CDR3 has 15 amino acids. Here the CDR3 DNA reads TGTGCCAGCAGCTTGGGAGCAGGACAGAACACTGAAGCTTTCTTT. Amino acids: CASSLGAGQNTEAFF.

V gene TRBV18 combines with J gene TRBJ1-2; D is possibly TRBD1 (6 bases). The length of the CDR3 is 13 residues. In germline, CDR1 is KGHSH, CDR2 LQKENI. V was shortened by 2 bases and J by 4 bases, with 8 bases between the two germline ends. CDR3 in DNA: TGTGCCAGCTCACCAGGACAGCTCTATGGCTACACCTTC. Its protein is CASSPGQLYGYTF.

This clone was picked up one time. This sequence joins TRBV10-3 and TRBJ1-3; the match to TRBD1 covers 8 bases. Germline V lookup: CDR1 ENHRY, CDR2 SYGVKD. Trimming at V came to 11 bases and at J to 2 bases, leaving 8 bases not matched to a gene. This CDR3 has 14 amino acids. The CDR3 DNA reads as TGTGCCGGGAGCCAGGGGGCGCCTGGAAACACCATATATTTT. Translated: CAGSQGAPGNTIYF.